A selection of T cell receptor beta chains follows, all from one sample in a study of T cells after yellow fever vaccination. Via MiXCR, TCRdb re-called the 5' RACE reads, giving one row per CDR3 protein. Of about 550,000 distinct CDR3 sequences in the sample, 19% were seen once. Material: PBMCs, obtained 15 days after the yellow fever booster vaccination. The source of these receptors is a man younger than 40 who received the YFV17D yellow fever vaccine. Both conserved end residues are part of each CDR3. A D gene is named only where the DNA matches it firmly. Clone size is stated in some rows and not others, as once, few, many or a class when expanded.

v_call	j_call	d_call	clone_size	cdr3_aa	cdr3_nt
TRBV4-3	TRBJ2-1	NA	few	CASSQSPATDYNEQFF	TGCGCCAGCAGCCAGTCCCCGGCTACCGATTACAATGAGCAGTTCTTC
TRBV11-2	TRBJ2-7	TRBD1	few	CASEPGQGGEQYF	TGTGCCAGCGAACCGGGACAGGGTGGCGAGCAGTACTTC
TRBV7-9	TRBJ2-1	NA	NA	CASRPGPNTNEQFF	TGTGCCAGCCGCCCGGGACCGAACACCAATGAGCAGTTCTTC
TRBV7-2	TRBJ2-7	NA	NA	CASSSRAGVYEQYF	TGTGCCAGCAGCTCCCGGGCAGGAGTATACGAGCAGTACTTC
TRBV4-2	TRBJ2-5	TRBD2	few	CASSQGTSGNQETQYF	TGTGCCAGCAGCCAAGGGACTAGCGGGAACCAAGAGACCCAGTACTTC
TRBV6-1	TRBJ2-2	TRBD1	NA	CASAPGTGDIGELFF	TGTGCCAGCGCACCCGGGACAGGGGATATCGGGGAGCTGTTTTTT
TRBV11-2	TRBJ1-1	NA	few	CASSLVGDGYTEAFF	TGTGCCAGCAGCTTAGTTGGGGACGGGTACACTGAAGCTTTCTTT
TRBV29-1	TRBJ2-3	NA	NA	CSVEDRKRSSDTQYF	TGCAGCGTTGAAGATAGGAAAAGGTCTTCTGATACGCAGTATTTT
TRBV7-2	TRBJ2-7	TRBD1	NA	CASSLGTGEVYEQYF	TGTGCCAGCAGCTTAGGCACAGGGGAAGTCTACGAGCAGTACTTC
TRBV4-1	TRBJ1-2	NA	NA	CASSLTGTEANYGYTF	TGCGCCAGCAGCCTAACAGGGACTGAGGCTAACTATGGCTACACCTTC
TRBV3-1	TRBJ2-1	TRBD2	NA	CASSETSGRYNEQFF	TGTGCCAGCAGCGAGACTAGCGGGCGCTACAATGAGCAGTTCTTC
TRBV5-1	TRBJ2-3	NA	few	CASSPTLGSTDTQYF	TGCGCCAGCAGCCCAACGTTGGGTAGCACAGATACGCAGTATTTT
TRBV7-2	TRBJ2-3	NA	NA	CASRQLASAGTDTQYF	TGTGCCAGCAGACAGCTAGCGTCTGCTGGCACAGATACGCAGTATTTT
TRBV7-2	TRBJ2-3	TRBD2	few	CASRKREKDTQYF	TGTGCCAGCCGGAAGCGGGAAAAAGATACGCAGTATTTT
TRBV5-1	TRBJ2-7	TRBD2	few	CASSLGTSGPDEQYF	TGCGCCAGCAGCTTGGGGACTAGCGGCCCTGACGAGCAGTACTTC
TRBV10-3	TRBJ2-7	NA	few	CAISDYAYEQYF	TGTGCCATCAGCGACTACGCCTACGAGCAGTACTTC
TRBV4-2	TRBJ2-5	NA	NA	CASSQDRGQTGQETQYF	TGTGCCAGCAGCCAAGATCGGGGACAAACAGGCCAAGAGACCCAGTACTTC
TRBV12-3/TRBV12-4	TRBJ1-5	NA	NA	CASRAGTGSNQPQHF	TGTGCCAGCAGAGCCGGGACTGGTAGCAATCAGCCCCAGCATTTT
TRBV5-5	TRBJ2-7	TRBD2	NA	CASSREGFAYEQYF	TGTGCCAGCAGTAGGGAGGGTTTTGCCTACGAGCAGTACTTC
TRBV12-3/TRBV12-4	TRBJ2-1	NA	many	CASSLAVGEQFF	TGTGCCAGCAGTTTAGCGGTGGGTGAGCAGTTCTTC
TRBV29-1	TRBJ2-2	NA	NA	CSVDYGGELFF	TGCAGCGTTGATTATGGCGGGGAGCTGTTTTTT
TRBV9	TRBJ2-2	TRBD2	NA	CASSQLSGRAGELFF	TGTGCCAGCAGCCAACTGAGCGGGAGGGCCGGGGAGCTGTTTTTT
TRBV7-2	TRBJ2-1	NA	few	CASSLASRGLPYNEQFF	TGTGCCAGCAGCTTAGCTAGTCGGGGACTCCCCTACAATGAGCAGTTCTTC
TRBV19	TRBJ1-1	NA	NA	CASKFRGWTEAFF	TGTGCCAGTAAGTTCAGGGGTTGGACTGAAGCTTTCTTT
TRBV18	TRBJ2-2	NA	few	CASSPHVTGELFF	TGTGCCAGCTCACCACACGTTACCGGGGAGCTGTTTTTT
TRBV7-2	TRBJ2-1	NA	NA	CASSLGPRADEQFF	TGTGCCAGCAGCTTGGGGCCCCGGGCCGATGAGCAGTTCTTC
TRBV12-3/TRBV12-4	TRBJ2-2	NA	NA	CASSYRASTGELFF	TGTGCCAGCAGCTACAGGGCGAGCACCGGGGAGCTGTTTTTT
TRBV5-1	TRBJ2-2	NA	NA	CASSPGGTATGELFF	TGCGCCAGCAGCCCTGGGGGAACAGCCACCGGGGAGCTGTTTTTT
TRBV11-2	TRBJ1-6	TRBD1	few	CASSHQGQNNSPLHF	TGTGCCAGCAGCCACCAGGGACAGAATAATTCACCCCTCCACTTT
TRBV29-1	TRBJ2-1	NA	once	CSVDKGGEQFF	TGCAGCGTTGATAAGGGAGGCGAGCAGTTCTTC
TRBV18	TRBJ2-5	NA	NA	CASSPLYQETQYF	TGTGCCAGCTCACCCCTGTACCAAGAGACCCAGTACTTC
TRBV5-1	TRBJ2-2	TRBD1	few	CASSDDRGGGELFF	TGCGCCAGCAGCGACGACAGGGGCGGCGGGGAGCTGTTTTTT
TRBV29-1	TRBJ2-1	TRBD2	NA	CSAGGLSYNEQFF	TGCAGCGCCGGGGGACTATCCTACAATGAGCAGTTCTTC
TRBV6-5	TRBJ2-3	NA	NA	CASSPGVRNTQYF	TGTGCCAGCAGCCCAGGGGTGCGAAATACGCAGTATTTT
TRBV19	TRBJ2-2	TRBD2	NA	CASGTLAGNPGELFF	TGTGCCAGCGGGACACTAGCGGGAAATCCCGGGGAGCTGTTTTTT
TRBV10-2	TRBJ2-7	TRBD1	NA	CASRDRGTYEQYF	TGCGCCAGCAGGGACAGGGGGACCTACGAGCAGTACTTC
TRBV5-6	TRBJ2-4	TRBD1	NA	CASSSYYSGQGVIF	TGTGCCAGCAGTTCTTATTACTCGGGACAGGGAGTAATCTTC
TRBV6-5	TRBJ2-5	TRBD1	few	CASSYRETAGTGKETQYF	TGTGCCAGCAGTTACCGAGAAACTGCCGGGACAGGGAAAGAGACCCAGTACTTC
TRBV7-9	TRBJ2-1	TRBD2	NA	CASSPAAGNEQFF	TGTGCCAGCAGCCCGGCAGCGGGGAATGAGCAGTTCTTC
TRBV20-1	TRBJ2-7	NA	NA	CSAPNPGETYEQYF	TGCAGTGCGCCCAATCCGGGAGAGACCTACGAGCAGTACTTC
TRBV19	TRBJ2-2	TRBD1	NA	CASSTGTGGLTGELFF	TGTGCCAGTAGTACCGGGACAGGGGGTTTAACCGGGGAGCTGTTTTTT
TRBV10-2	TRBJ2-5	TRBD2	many	CASSDLAGEETQYF	TGCGCCAGCAGTGATCTAGCGGGAGAAGAGACCCAGTACTTC
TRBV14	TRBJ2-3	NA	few	CASRDDSSDTQYF	TGTGCCAGCAGGGATGACAGCTCGGATACGCAGTATTTT